This T cell receptor beta chain was captured by sequencing in a study of blood T cell repertoires in COVID-19. Study-level information: Collection of acute and convalescent COVID-19 samples took place in the United States, Italy and Spain. From T cells, B-cell-depleted T cells, or PBMCs came the material, which was cDNA or gDNA.

As originally analysed: By means of reference gene primer amplification, nucleated cell counts were estimated. Produced via immunoSEQ multiplex PCR; TCRdb's table is partial and in-frame only. That table gives V, J and clone size, and the DNA gave D and trimming. Of just over 650,000 clones listed, just under 90% were seen once; the top ten hold 0.2% to 0.3%. This sequence originates from a woman aged 18-29 years with acute or convalescent COVID-19. Sequenced input: peripheral blood.

The CDR3 sequence is CASMVGQGYHYEQYF. CDR3 nucleotide sequence: TGTGCCAGCATGGTTGGGCAGGGGTACCACTACGAGCAGTACTTC. The chain recombines TRBV6-5 with TRBJ2-7; tentatively, D is TRBD1 (6 bases). V was clipped by 7 bases and J by 3 bases, with 19 bases between them. This CDR3 has 15 amino acids. Germline values: CDR1 MNHEY, CDR2 SVGAGI.